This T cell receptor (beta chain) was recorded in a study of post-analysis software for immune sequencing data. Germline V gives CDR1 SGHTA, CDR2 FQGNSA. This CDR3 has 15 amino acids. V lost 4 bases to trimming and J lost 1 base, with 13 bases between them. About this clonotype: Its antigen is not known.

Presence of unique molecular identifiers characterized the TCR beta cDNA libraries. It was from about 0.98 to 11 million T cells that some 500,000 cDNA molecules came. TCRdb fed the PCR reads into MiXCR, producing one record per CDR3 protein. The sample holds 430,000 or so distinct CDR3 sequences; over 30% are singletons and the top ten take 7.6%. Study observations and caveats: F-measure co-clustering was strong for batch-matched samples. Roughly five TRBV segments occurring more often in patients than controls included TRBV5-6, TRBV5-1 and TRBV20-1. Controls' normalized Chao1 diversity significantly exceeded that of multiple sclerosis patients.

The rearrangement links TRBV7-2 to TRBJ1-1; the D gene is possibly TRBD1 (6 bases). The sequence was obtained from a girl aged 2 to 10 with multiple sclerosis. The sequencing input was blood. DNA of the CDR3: TGTGCCAGCAGCTCCCCGGACAGATGGAACACTGAAGCTTTCTTT. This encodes CASSSPDRWNTEAFF.